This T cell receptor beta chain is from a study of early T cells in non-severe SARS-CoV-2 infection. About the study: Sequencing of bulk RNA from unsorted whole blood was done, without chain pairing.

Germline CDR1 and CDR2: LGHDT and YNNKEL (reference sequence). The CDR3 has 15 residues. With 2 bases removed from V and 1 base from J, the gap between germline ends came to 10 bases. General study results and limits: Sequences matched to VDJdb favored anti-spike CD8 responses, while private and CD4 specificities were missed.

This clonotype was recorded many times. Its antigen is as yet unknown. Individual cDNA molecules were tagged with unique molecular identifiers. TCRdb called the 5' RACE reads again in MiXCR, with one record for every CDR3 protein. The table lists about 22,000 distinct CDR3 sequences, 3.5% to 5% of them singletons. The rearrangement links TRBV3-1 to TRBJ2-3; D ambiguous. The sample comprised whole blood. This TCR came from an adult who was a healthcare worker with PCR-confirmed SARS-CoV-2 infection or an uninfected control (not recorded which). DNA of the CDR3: TGTGCCAGCAGCCAATTCCGCGTCGGCACAGATACGCAGTATTTT. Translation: CASSQFRVGTDTQYF.